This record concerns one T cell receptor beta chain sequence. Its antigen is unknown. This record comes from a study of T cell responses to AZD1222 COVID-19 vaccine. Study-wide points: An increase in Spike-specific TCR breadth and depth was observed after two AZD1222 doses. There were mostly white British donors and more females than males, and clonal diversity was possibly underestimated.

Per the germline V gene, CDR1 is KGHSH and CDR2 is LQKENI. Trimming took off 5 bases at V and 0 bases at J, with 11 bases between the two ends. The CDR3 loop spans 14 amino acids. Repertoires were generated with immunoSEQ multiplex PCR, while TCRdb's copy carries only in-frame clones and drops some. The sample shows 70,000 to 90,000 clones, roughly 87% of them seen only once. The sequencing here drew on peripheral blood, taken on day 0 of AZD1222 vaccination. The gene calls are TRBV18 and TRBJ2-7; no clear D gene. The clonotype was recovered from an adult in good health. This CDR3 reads CASSSAQSSYEQYF. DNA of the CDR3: TGTGCCAGCTCATCCGCCCAGAGCTCCTACGAGCAGTACTTC.